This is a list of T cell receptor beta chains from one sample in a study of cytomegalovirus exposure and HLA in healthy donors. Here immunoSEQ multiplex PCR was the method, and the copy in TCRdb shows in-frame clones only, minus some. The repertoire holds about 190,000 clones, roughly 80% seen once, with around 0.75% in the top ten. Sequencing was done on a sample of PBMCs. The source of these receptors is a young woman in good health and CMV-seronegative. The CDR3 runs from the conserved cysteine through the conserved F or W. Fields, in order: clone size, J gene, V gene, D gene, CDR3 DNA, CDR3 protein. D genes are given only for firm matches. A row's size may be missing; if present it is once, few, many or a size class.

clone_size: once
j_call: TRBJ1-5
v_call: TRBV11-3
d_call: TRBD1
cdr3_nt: TGTGCCAGCAGCCCTAGAAACGACAGGGGGGACGGTCAGCCCCAGCATTTT
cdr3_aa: CASSPRNDRGDGQPQHF

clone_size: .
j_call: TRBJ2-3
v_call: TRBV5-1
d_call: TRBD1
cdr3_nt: TGCGCCAGCAGCCTGAGGGACAGGAGCACAGATACGCAGTATTTT
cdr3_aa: CASSLRDRSTDTQYF

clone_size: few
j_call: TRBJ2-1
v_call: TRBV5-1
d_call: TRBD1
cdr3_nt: TGCGCCAGCAGCTTGGCCGTCGGGACAGGGACCTACAATGAGCAGTTCTTC
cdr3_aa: CASSLAVGTGTYNEQFF

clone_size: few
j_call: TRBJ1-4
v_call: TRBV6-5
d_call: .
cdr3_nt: TGTGCCAGCAGTTCGGTGGCAACTAATGAAAAACTGTTTTTT
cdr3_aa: CASSSVATNEKLFF

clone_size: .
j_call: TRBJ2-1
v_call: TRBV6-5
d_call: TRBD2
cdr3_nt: TGTGCCAGCACCGCTAGCGGATACAATGAGCAGTTCTTC
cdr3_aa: CASTASGYNEQFF

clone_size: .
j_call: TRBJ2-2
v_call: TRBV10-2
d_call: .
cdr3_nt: TGCGCCAGCAGGGGGATAGGGGATAACACCGGGGAGCTGTTTTTT
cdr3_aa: CASRGIGDNTGELFF

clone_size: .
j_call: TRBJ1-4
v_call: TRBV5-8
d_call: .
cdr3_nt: TGTGCCAGCAGCTTGGGACAGTCCACGGAGGAAAAACTGTTTTTT
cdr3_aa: CASSLGQSTEEKLFF

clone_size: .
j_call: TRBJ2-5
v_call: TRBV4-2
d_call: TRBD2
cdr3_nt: TGTGCCAGCAGCCAAGCGACTAGCGGGGGCCCCCAAGAGACCCAGTACTTC
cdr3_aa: CASSQATSGGPQETQYF

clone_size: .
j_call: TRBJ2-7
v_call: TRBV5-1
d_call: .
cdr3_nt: TGCGCCAGCAGCCGGGGGTACGAGCAGTACTTC
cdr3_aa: CASSRGYEQYF

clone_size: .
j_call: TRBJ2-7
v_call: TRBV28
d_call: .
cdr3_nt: TGTGCCAGCAGTCCACAGGGTATGGGGCGAGGCGAGCAGTACTTC
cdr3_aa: CASSPQGMGRGEQYF

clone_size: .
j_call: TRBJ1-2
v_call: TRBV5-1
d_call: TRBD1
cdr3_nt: TGCGCCAGCAGCCCTACCCCGGGACAGGGGCCTCTTAACTATGGCTACACCTTC
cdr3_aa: CASSPTPGQGPLNYGYTF

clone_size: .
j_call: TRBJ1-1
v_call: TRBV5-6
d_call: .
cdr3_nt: TGTGCCAGCAGCGAAGACAGGAACACTGAAGCTTTCTTT
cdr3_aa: CASSEDRNTEAFF

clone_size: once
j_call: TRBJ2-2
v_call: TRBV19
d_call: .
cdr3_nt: TGTGCCAGTAGTATCTTTTTGGAGCTTGGCGGGGAGCTGTTTTTT
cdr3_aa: CASSIFLELGGELFF

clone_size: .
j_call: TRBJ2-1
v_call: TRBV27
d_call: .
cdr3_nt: TGTGCCAGCAGTCCAGGGAAGGAGCAGTTCTTC
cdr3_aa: CASSPGKEQFF

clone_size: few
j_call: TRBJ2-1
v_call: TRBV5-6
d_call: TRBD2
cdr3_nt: TGTGCCAGCAGCTTGGGGGCTAGCGGAGAGTTAGTGGGCAATGAGCAGTTCTTC
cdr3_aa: CASSLGASGELVGNEQFF

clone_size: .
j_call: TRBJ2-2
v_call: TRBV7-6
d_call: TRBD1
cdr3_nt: TGTGCCAGCAGCCGGACAGGGGACACCGGGGAGCTGTTTTTT
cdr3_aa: CASSRTGDTGELFF

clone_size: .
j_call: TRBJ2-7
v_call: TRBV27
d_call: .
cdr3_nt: TGTGCCAGCAGTTTGGCCAACTCCTACGAGCAGTACTTC
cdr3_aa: CASSLANSYEQYF

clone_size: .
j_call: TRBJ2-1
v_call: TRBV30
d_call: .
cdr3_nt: TGTGCCTGGAGTGGGGGCAGCTTTGGACAAATCTTC
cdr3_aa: CAWSGGSFGQIF

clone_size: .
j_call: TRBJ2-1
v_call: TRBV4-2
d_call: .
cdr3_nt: TGTGCCAGCAGCCAAGATTGGGGGAGGAGCTCCTACAATGAGCAGTTCTTC
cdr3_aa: CASSQDWGRSSYNEQFF

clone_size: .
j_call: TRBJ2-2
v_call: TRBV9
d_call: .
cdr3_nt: TGTGCCAGCAGCGTAGACGGGACAAACACCGGGGAGCTGTTTTTT
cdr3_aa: CASSVDGTNTGELFF

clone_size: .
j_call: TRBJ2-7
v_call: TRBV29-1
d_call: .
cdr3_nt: TGCAGCGTTCGAACGGACAGTCTATACGAGCAGTACTTC
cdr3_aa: CSVRTDSLYEQYF

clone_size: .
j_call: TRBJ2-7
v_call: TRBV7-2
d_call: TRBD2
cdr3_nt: TGTGCCAGCAGCTTTAACTGGCCCGGGACTAGCGGGGGGCACGAGCAGTACTTC
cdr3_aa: CASSFNWPGTSGGHEQYF

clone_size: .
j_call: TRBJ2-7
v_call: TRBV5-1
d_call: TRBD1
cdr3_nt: TGCGCCAGCAGCACAGGACAGGGTTTCTTCGAGCAGTACTTC
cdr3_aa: CASSTGQGFFEQYF

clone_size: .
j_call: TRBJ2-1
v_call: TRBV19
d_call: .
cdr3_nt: TGTGCCAGTAGTATCGCACAGCCTTACAATGAGCAGTTCTTC
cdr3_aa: CASSIAQPYNEQFF

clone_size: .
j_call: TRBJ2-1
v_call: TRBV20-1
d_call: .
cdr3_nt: TGCAGTGCTAGTCGAGGGAATGAGCAGTTCTTC
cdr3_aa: CSASRGNEQFF

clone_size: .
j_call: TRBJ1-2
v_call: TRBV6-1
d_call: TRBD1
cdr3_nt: TGTGCCAGCAGGTCCGGGACAGGGTGGGATGGCTACACCTTC
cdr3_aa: CASRSGTGWDGYTF

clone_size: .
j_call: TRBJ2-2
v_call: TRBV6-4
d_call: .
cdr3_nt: TGTGCCAGCGTTAGTGTTTCCGGGGAGCTGTTTTTT
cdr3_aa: CASVSVSGELFF

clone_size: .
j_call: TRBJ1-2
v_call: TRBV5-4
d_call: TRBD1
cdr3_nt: TGTGCCAGCAGCCCCAAGGACAGGGAGGACTATGGCTACACCTTC
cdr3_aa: CASSPKDREDYGYTF

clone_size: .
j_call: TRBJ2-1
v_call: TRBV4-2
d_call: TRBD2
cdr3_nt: TGTGCCAGCAGCCATGAGGGACTAGCGGGGAACAATGAGCAGTTCTTC
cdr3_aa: CASSHEGLAGNNEQFF

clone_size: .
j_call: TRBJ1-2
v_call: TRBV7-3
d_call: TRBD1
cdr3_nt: TGTGCCAGCAGCTTCGGACAGGGAGAAGGCTACACCTTC
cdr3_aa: CASSFGQGEGYTF

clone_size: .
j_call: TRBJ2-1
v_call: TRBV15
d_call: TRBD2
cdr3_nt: TGTGCCACCAGCAGAGATAGACTAGCGGGAGCCGTCAGCTCCTACAATGAGCAGTTCTTC
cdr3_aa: CATSRDRLAGAVSSYNEQFF

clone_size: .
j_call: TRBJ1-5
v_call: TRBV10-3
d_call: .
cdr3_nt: TGTGCCATCAGTGAGGAAGCTTATAGCAATCAGCCCCAGCATTTT
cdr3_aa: CAISEEAYSNQPQHF

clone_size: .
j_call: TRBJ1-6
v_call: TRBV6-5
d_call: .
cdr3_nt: TGTGCCGGCAGTTATGGTAGGAGCCGGAATTCACCCCTCCACTTT
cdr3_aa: CAGSYGRSRNSPLHF

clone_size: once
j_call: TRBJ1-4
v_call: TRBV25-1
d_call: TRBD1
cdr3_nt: TGTGCCAGCAGTGCCTCCGGGACAGGGGGCGAAAAACTGTTTTTT
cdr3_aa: CASSASGTGGEKLFF

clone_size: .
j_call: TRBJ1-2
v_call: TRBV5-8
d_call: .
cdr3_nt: TGTGCCAGCACCTTCGGGGAGGCAGGGTACCGTGGCTACACCTTC
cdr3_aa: CASTFGEAGYRGYTF

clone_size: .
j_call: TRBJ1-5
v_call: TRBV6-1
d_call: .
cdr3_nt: TGTGCCAGCAGTGAAGTAGCTGCGTCGACGCCTCAGCCCCAGCATTTT
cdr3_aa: CASSEVAASTPQPQHF

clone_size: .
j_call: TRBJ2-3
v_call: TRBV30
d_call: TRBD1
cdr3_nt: TGTGCCTGGGGGACAGGGGGTACAGATACGCAGTATTTT
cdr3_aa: CAWGTGGTDTQYF

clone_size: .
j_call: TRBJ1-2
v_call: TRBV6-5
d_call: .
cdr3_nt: TGTGCCAGCAGAACGGACTACTATGGCTACACCTTC
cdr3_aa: CASRTDYYGYTF

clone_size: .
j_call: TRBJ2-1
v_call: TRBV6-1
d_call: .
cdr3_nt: TGTGCCAGTTCCCGCTACAATGAGCAGTTCTTC
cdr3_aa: CASSRYNEQFF

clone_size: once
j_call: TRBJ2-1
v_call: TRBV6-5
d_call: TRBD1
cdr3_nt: TGTGCCAGCAGACTAGACAGGGGGCCCTCTAATGAGCAGTTCTTC
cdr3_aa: CASRLDRGPSNEQFF

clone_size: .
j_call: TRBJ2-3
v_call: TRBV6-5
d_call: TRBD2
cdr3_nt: TGTGCCAGCCGGAGTGGGACTAGCGTAAATACGCAGTATTTT
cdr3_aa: CASRSGTSVNTQYF

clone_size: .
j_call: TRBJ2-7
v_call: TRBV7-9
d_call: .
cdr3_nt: TGTTCCAGCAGCTCGGGTTTATCCGAGCAGTACTTC
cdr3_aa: CSSSSGLSEQYF

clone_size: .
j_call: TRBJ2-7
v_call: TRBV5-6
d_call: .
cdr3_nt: TGTGCCAGCAGCTTGTATCTGGGAGAGGAGCAGTACTTC
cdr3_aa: CASSLYLGEEQYF

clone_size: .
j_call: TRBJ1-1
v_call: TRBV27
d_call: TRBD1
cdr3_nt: TGTGCCAGCAGTTCCTACCCGGGGACAGGGTACACTGAAGCTTTCTTT
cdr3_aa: CASSSYPGTGYTEAFF

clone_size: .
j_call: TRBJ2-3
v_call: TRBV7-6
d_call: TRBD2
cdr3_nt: TGTGCCAGCAGCTTAGGAGCCGGCCTAGCGGGATCAGATACGCAGTATTTT
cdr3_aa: CASSLGAGLAGSDTQYF